This T cell receptor (beta chain) was recovered during a study of blood T cell repertoires in COVID-19 (dated by TCRdb to 2019 to 2021). For context, the study as a whole: Samples from collaborators originated in the United States, Italy and Spain and spanned both the acute and convalescent phases of COVID-19. The material from the prospective study consisted of cDNA or gDNA derived from T cells, B-cell-depleted T cells, or PBMCs. The samples were drawn from two sources: the first 160 participants of the ongoing ImmuneRACE study, and 1,200 or so subjects contributed by 6 global collaborators. Nearly every sample came with metadata listing a de-identified subject ID, COVID-19 status, age in years and sex. Where HLA class I and class II types were available, the types were taken from metadata supplied by the sample provider, not from assay-based typing. The repertoires were released in a freely available public database intended as a resource for research on the immune response to SARS-CoV-2. Subjects who had been exposed to COVID-19, were actively infected with it, or had recovered from it provided the deeply sampled blood TCRbeta repertoires that made up the dataset. Overall study results and their limits: How much clinical and demographic metadata was included differed by source and by participant, and the metadata was provided uncurated.

TCRbeta CDR3 regions were amplified from genomic DNA by means of the immunoSEQ Assay, a bias-controlled multiplex PCR. Per the source publication's procedure: Within the assay, amplification of reference gene primers was used to estimate how many nucleated cells each sample contained. To quantify the absolute abundance of each unique TCRbeta CDR3 rearrangement, sequence reads were collapsed and filtered. For each sample, productive Simpson clonality was calculated by taking the square root of Simpson's diversity index across productive rearrangements. The clones in this table, taken by TCRdb from immuneACCESS, are in-frame only. Not every clone is retained; where verified, under half of the shortfall comes from an unresolved V gene, and the cause of the rest is unknown. V and J calls and clone size are those listed in that table; D and trimming were worked out from the DNA. For this sample the table gives around 370,000 clones, of which around 90% were detected only once. The top ten hold around 1.2% of the sample.

Enrolling through a virtual design, the prospective study's participants ranged in age from roughly 18 to 89 years and lived across around 25 United States geographic areas. Cohort assignment in the prospective study relied on participant-reported clinical history from a screening survey and a study questionnaire. Recovered participants in ImmuneRACE Cohort 3 were defined as having two consecutive negative NP/OP PCR tests, clearance from a healthcare professional, or resolution of symptoms. Mobile phlebotomists in the prospective study collected whole blood, serum and a nasopharyngeal or oropharyngeal swab from every participant. Prospective study participants could optionally give additional blood draws and questionnaires over an approximately two-month period. Prospective study blood samples were shipped either frozen or at room temperature before DNA extraction. At the junction V is shortened by 5 bases and J by 1 base, with 9 bases in between. Including cysteine and phenylalanine, the CDR3 has 13 amino acids. Only the CDR3 DNA is retained, 39 bases long and in frame from the first base. From a lookup of the germline V gene, CDR1 and CDR2 are SGHRS and YFSETQ.

As concerns this clone: There is no known antigen for this receptor. No much larger clone exists at a distance of one base, and base qualities are not known. Different DNA sequences within this sample yield the same CDR3.

This sequence originates from a woman aged 18-29 years who had recovered from COVID-19. Source material: PBMCs or T cells enriched from blood (not recorded which). The rearranged segments are TRBV5-1 and TRBJ1-1; no confident D gene assignment can be made. Read as DNA, the sequence is TGCGCCAGCAGTTCTTCAGGGAACACTGAAGCTTTCTTT. It translates as CASSSSGNTEAFF.